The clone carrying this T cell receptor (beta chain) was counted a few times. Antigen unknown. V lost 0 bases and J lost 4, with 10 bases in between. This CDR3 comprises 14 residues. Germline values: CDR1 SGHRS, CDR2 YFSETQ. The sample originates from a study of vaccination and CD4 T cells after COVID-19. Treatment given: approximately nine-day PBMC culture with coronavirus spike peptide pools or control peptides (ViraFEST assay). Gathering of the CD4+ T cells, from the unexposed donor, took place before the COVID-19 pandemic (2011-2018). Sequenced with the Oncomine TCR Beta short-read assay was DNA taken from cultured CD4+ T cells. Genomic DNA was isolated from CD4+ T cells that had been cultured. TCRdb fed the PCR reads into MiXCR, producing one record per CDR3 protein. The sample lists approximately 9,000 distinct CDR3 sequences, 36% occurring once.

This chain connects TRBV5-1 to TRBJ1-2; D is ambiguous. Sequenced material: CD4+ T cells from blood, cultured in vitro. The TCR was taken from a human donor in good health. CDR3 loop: CASSLGQSSYGYTF. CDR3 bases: TGCGCCAGCAGCTTGGGTCAGAGTAGCTATGGCTACACCTTC.